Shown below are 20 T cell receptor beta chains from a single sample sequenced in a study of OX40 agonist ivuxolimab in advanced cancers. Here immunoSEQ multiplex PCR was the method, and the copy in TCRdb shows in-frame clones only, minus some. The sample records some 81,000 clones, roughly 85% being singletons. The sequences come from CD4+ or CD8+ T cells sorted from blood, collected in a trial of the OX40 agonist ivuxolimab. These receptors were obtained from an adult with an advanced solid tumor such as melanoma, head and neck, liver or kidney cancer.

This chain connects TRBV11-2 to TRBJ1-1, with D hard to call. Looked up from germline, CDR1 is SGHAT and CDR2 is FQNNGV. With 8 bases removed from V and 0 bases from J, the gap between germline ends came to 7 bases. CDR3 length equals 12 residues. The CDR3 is CASALMNTEAFF. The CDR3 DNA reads TGTGCCAGCGCTCTTATGAACACTGAAGCTTTCTTT.

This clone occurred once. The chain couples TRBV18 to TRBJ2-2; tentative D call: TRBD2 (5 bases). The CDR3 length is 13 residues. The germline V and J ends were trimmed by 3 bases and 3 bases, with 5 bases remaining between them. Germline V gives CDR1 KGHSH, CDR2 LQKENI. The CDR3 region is CASSPDYTGELFF. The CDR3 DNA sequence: TGTGCCAGCTCACCGGACTACACCGGGGAGCTGTTTTTT.

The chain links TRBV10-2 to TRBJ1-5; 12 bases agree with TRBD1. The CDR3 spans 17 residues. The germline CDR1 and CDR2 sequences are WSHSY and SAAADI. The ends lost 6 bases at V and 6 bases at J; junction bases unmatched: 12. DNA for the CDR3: TGCGCCAGCAGACCCAATTCCGGGACAGGGGGCGGTCAGCCCCAGCATTTT. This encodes CASRPNSGTGGGQPQHF.

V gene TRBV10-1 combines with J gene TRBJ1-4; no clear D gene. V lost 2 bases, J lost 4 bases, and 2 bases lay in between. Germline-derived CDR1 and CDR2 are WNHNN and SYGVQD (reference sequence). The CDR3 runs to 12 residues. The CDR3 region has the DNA TGCGCCAGCAGTGAGAATAATGAAAAACTGTTTTTT. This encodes CASSENNEKLFF.

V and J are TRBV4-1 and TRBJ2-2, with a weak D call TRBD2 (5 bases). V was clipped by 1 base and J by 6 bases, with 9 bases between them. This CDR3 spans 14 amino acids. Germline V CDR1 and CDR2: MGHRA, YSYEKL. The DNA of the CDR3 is TGCGCCAGCAGCCAAGTGCCCGGGGCCGGGGAGCTGTTTTTT. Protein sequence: CASSQVPGAGELFF.

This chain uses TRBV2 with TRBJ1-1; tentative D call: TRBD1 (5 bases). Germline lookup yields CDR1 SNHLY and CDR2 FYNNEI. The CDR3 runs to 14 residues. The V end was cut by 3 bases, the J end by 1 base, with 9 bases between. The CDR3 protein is CASSDTGPNTEAFF. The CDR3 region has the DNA TGTGCCAGCAGTGATACAGGACCGAACACTGAAGCTTTCTTT.

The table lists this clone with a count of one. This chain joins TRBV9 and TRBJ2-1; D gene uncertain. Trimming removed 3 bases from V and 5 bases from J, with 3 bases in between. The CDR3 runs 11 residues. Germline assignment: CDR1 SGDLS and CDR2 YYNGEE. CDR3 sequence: CASSGHNEQFF. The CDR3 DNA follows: TGTGCCAGCAGCGGTCACAATGAGCAGTTCTTC. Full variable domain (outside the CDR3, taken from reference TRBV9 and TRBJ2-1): DSGVTQTPKHLITATGQRVTLRCSPRSGDLSVYWYQQSLDQGLQFLIQYYNGEERAKGNILERFSAQQFPDLHSELNLSSLELGDSALYFCASSGHNEQFFGPGTRLTVL.

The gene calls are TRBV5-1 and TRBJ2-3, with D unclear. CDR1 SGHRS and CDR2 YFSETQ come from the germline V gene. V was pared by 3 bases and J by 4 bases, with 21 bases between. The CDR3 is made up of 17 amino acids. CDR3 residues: CASSSRPSTIASDTQYF. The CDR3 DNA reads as TGCGCCAGCAGCTCCCGACCCTCTACTATCGCTTCAGATACGCAGTATTTT.

The CDR3 here is CASSTTAPSYNEQFF. CDR3 DNA: TGCGCCAGCAGCACAACAGCTCCCTCCTACAATGAGCAGTTCTTC. This chain links TRBV5-1 with TRBJ2-1; D unresolved. This CDR3 region has 15 residues. The V end lost 4 bases, the J end lost 0 bases, and 11 bases lay between the germline ends. Looked up from germline, CDR1 is SGHRS and CDR2 is YFSETQ.

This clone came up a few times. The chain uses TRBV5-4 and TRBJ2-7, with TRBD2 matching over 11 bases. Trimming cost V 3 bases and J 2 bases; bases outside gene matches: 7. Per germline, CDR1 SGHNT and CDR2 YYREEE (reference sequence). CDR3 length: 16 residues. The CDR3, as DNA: TGTGCCAGCAGCTCCGGCGGGACTAGCGGCCCCTACGAGCAGTACTTC. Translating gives CASSSGGTSGPYEQYF.

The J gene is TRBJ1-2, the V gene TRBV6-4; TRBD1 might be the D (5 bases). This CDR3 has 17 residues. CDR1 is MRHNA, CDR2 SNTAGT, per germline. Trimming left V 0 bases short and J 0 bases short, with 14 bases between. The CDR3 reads CASSDSRGRSANYGYTF. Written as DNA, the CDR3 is TGTGCCAGCAGTGACTCGAGGGGCCGATCCGCTAACTATGGCTACACCTTC.

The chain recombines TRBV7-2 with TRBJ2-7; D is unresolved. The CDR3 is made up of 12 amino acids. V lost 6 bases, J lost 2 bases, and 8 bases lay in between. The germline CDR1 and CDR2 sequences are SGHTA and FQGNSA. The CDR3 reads CASSFSTYEQYF. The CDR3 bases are TGTGCCAGCAGTTTTTCTACCTACGAGCAGTACTTC.

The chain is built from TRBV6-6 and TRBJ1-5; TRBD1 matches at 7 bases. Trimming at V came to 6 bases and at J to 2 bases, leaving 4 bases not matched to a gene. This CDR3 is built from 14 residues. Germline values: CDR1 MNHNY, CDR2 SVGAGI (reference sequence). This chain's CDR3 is CASRQGVGNQPQHF. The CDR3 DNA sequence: TGTGCCAGCAGGCAGGGGGTTGGCAATCAGCCCCAGCATTTT.

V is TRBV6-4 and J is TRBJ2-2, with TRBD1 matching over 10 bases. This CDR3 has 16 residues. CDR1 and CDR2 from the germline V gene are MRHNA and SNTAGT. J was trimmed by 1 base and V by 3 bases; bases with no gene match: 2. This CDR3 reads CASSEWDRGNTGELFF. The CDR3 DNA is TGTGCCAGCAGTGAATGGGACAGGGGGAACACCGGGGAGCTGTTTTTT.

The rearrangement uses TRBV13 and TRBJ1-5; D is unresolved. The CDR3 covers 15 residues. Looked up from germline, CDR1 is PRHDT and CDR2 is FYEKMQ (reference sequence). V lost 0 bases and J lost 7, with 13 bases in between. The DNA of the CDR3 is TGTGCCAGCAGCTTAGGTCGGCGGGCAAGCCAGCCCCAGCATTTT. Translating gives CASSLGRRASQPQHF. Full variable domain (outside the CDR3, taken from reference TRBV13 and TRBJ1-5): AAGVIQSPRHLIKEKRETATLKCYPIPRHDTVYWYQQGPGQDPQFLISFYEKMQSDKGSIPDRFSAQQFSDYHSELNMSSLELGDSALYFCASSLGRRASQPQHFGDGTRLSIL.

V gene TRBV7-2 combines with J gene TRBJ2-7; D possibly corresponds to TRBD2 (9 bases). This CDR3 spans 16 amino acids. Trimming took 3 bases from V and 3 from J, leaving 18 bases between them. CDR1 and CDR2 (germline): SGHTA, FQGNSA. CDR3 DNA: TGTGCCAGCAGCTTGGCGGGGGGGACAGGACTCTACGAGCAGTACTTC. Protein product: CASSLAGGTGLYEQYF.

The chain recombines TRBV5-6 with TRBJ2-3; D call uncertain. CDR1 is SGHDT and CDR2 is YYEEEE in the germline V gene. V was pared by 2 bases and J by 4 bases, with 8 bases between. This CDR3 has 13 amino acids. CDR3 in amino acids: CASSLNSPDTQYF. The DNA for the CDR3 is TGTGCCAGCAGCTTAAACAGCCCAGATACGCAGTATTTT.

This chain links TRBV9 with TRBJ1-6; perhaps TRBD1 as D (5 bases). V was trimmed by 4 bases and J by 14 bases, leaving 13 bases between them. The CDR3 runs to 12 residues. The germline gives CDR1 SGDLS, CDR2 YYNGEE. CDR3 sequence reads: CASSRGRGTLHF. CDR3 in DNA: TGTGCCAGCAGCCGGGGGAGGGGCACCCTCCACTTT. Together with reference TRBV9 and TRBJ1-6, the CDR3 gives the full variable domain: DSGVTQTPKHLITATGQRVTLRCSPRSGDLSVYWYQQSLDQGLQFLIQYYNGEERAKGNILERFSAQQFPDLHSELNLSSLELGDSALYFCASSRGRGTLHFGNGTRLTVT.

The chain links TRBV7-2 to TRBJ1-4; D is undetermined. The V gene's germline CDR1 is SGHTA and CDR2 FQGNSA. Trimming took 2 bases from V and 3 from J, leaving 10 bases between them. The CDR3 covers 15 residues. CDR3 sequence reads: CASSLRADANEKLFF. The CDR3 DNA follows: TGTGCCAGCAGCTTAAGGGCGGATGCTAATGAAAAACTGTTTTTT.

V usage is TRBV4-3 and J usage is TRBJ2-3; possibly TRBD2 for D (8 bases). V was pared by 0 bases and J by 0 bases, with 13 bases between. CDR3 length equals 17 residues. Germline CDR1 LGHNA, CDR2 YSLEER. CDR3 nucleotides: TGCGCCAGCAGCCAAGATCGGGAGGGGGCGAGCACAGATACGCAGTATTTT. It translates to CASSQDREGASTDTQYF.